The 11 T cell receptor beta chains given below trace back to one sample, sequenced in a study of cytomegalovirus exposure and HLA in healthy donors. PCR was performed using 60 Vbeta and 13 Jbeta primers. TCRdb keeps only in-frame clones here, not all; method: immunoSEQ multiplex PCR. The repertoire includes fewer than 200,000 clones, 70% to 80% of them detected once, and 0.65% to 0.85% sits in the top ten. The sequenced material came from PBMCs. Source of these receptors: a female donor in good health and CMV-seronegative.

This clone was detected ten times or more. This chain joins TRBV6-5 and TRBJ1-2; D possibly corresponds to TRBD1 (6 bases). With 0 bases removed from V and 1 base from J, the gap between germline ends came to 9 bases. CDR1 MNHEY and CDR2 SVGAGI come from the germline V gene. CDR3 length equals 15 residues. The CDR3 loop reads CASSYSTGSNYGYTF. In nucleotides, the CDR3 is TGTGCCAGCAGTTACTCGACAGGTAGTAACTATGGCTACACCTTC.

This chain connects TRBV5-1 to TRBJ2-3, with D possibly TRBD2 on 6 matching bases. V lost 2 bases to trimming and J lost 3 bases, with 10 bases between them. There are 14 residues in the CDR3. Germline values: CDR1 SGHRS, CDR2 YFSETQ. The CDR3, as DNA: TGCGCCAGCAGCTTCGGGACTTCTACAGATACGCAGTATTTT. This encodes CASSFGTSTDTQYF.

V is TRBV4-1 and J is TRBJ2-2; 15 bases match TRBD2. V lost 0 bases to trimming and J lost 7 bases; unmatched junction nucleotides: 3. The CDR3 runs 17 residues. Per germline, CDR1 MGHRA and CDR2 YSYEKL. The CDR3 DNA reads as TGCGCCAGCAGCCAAGAAAAGGGACTAGCGGGGGGCGGGGAGCTGTTTTTT. It is translated as CASSQEKGLAGGGELFF.

The chain is built from TRBV2 and TRBJ2-3; the D gene is possibly TRBD2 (6 bases). Germline V CDR1 and CDR2: SNHLY, FYNNEI. The V gene lost 6 bases and the J gene lost 4 bases, with 11 bases spanning the gap. This CDR3 region has 13 residues. The CDR3 region is CASRRDFSDTQYF. For the CDR3, the DNA is TGTGCCAGCAGGAGGGACTTTTCAGATACGCAGTATTTT.

The chain combines TRBV19 with TRBJ2-5; 9 bases are a match to TRBD2. This CDR3 is 15 amino acids long. Germline CDR1 reads LNHDA; CDR2 reads SQIVND (reference sequence). The V segment lost 9 bases and the J segment 0 bases; nucleotides outside the gene matches: 8. CDR3 sequence: CASSISGGYQETQYF. For the CDR3, the DNA is TGTGCCAGCTCGATTAGCGGGGGCTACCAAGAGACCCAGTACTTC.

In regard to this clone: Compared with germline, one end of the junction differs, possibly owing to a read error. CDR3 in DNA: TGTGCTAGCAGCTTACCTACTACTGTGTACTACGAGCAGTACTTC. This gives the protein CASSLPTTVYYEQYF. V and J are TRBV7-7 and TRBJ2-7; D is uncertain. CDR1 and CDR2 (germline): SSHAT, FNYEAQ (reference sequence). The CDR3 has 15 residues.

V gene TRBV29-1 combines with J gene TRBJ2-3, with 11 bases lining up with TRBD1. CDR3 length: 15 residues. Germline CDR1 reads SQVTM; CDR2 reads ANQGSEA. J was trimmed by 2 bases and V by 6 bases; bases with no gene match: 7. CDR3 nucleotides: TGCAGCGTCTTGTGGACAGGGGGCTCCACAGATACGCAGTATTTT. This sequence encodes CSVLWTGGSTDTQYF.

V and J are TRBV27 and TRBJ2-2, with 9 bases aligning to TRBD1. The CDR3 is made up of 20 amino acids. The V gene's germline CDR1 is MNHEY and CDR2 SMNVEV (reference sequence). With 2 bases clipped from V and 5 bases from J, the junction kept 18 bases outside the gene matches. The CDR3 protein is CASSLRRPPQGAQWTGELFF. CDR3 nucleotides: TGTGCCAGCAGTTTACGACGACCTCCACAGGGGGCCCAATGGACCGGGGAGCTGTTTTTT.

The rearrangement links TRBV27 to TRBJ1-1, with 11 bases identical to TRBD1. The CDR3 is made up of 14 amino acids. From germline, CDR1 is MNHEY and CDR2 SMNVEV (reference sequence). The V and J ends lost 6 bases and 6 bases, in that order; junction bases with no gene match: 6. The CDR3: CASSGWGQGAEAFF. The CDR3 region has the DNA TGTGCCAGCAGCGGCTGGGGACAGGGGGCTGAAGCTTTCTTT.

This clone was detected only once. The rearrangement links TRBV23-1 to TRBJ2-5; 7 positions match TRBD1. The end of the DNA is better explained by TRBJ2-7, so the J call may be wrong. TRBV23-1 is known as an ORF, though its function is uncertain. This CDR3 comprises 15 residues. In DNA, the CDR3 is TGCGCCAGCAGTCAACCTGGGACAGTCTCCTACGAGCAGTACTTC. It specifies CASSQPGTVSYEQYF.

The V and J genes are TRBV28 and TRBJ2-1; TRBD2 is a possible D gene (6 bases). Germline V gene lookup returns CDR1 MDHEN and CDR2 SYDVKM. This CDR3 is 15 amino acids long. V lost 8 bases, J lost 9 bases, and 23 bases lay in between. In DNA form, the CDR3 reads TGTGCCAGCCGGGAGAGCCTAGCGATGGGGGGTGAGCAGTTCTTC. As protein: CASRESLAMGGEQFF. Drawing the rest from reference TRBV28 and TRBJ2-1, the complete variable domain is DVKVTQSSRYLVKRTGEKVFLECVQDMDHENMFWYRQDPGLGLRLIYFSYDVKMKEKGDIPEGYSVSREKKERFSLILESASTNQTSMYLCASRESLAMGGEQFFGPGTRLTVL.